This T cell receptor (beta chain) was recorded in a study of T cell responses to AZD1222 COVID-19 vaccine. V lost 6 bases and J lost 7; bases outside the gene matches: 14. The CDR3 runs 17 residues. Germline assignment: CDR1 LNHDA and CDR2 SQIVND (reference sequence). In regard to this clone: Its antigen is still unknown.

Study-wide points: Across spike, vaccine-associated CD4 TCRs were found, dominant at 160-218 and 743-854. Samples come after the peak T cell response, not at day 14. In a largely white British group with more females than males, clonal diversity was possibly underestimated.

Method: immunoSEQ multiplex PCR; TCRdb's copy keeps in-frame clones and lacks some. The table includes 84,000 or so clones, roughly 89% detected once. Source: peripheral blood, taken on day 0 of MenACWY control vaccination. The rearrangement joins TRBV19 to TRBJ1-6; the match to TRBD1 covers 8 bases. This TCR was sampled from an adult in good health. This chain's CDR3 is CASSTAAGAGGNSPLHF. The CDR3 nucleotides read TGTGCCAGTAGCACCGCCGCCGGGGCAGGGGGCAATTCACCCCTCCACTTT.